One and the same sample provided the 30 T cell receptor beta chains below, sequenced in a study of T cells in Graves' hyperthyroidism and ophthalmopathy. Amplified regions were TCR beta CDR3 sequences from RNA transcripts. During a first-round RT-PCR of the TCR CDR3, the HTBI primer set was used. TCRdb re-called the multiplex PCR reads through MiXCR, storing one row per CDR3 protein. This table holds around 340,000 distinct CDR3 sequences, over 15% found once. What was sequenced was blood. The receptors originated from a woman aged 45-65 years with Graves' hyperthyroidism.

This clonotype appeared many times. The chain links TRBV6-1 to TRBJ2-3, with 7 positions matching TRBD1. Germline CDR1 reads MNHNS; CDR2 reads SASEGT. V lost 4 bases and J lost 6; bases outside the gene matches: 7. This CDR3 spans 14 amino acids. The CDR3 DNA reads as TGTGCCAGCAGTGCGGGGCCGGACAGGGATACGCAGTATTTT. Its translation: CASSAGPDRDTQYF.

In this sample, this clonotype turned up a few times. The chain combines TRBV29-1 with TRBJ2-5; 8 bases agree with TRBD1. There are 13 residues in the CDR3. Germline V gene sequence: CDR1 SQVTM, CDR2 ANQGSEA. After removal of 3 bases from V and 4 bases from J, the junction contained 4 bases not matched to a gene. Here the CDR3 DNA reads TGCAGCGTTGAGGACAGGGTATTAGAGACCCAGTACTTC. As protein: CSVEDRVLETQYF.

This chain links TRBV4-1 with TRBJ2-3; D is perhaps TRBD1 (6 bases). V was clipped by 1 base and J by 4 bases, with 12 bases between them. The CDR3 is 15 amino acids. Germline V gives CDR1 MGHRA, CDR2 YSYEKL. The CDR3 protein is CASSQAGVGADTQYF. For the CDR3, the DNA is TGCGCCAGCAGCCAAGCAGGGGTTGGGGCAGATACGCAGTATTTT.

This clonotype was observed at least ten times. The V gene is TRBV15, the J gene TRBJ1-1, with a weak D call TRBD1 (5 bases). CDR1 LNHNV and CDR2 YYDKDF come from the germline V gene (reference sequence). The ends were cut back, 4 bases at V and 3 bases at J, with 9 bases in the middle. There are 13 residues in the CDR3. The CDR3 DNA is TGTGCCACCAGCATCCAGGGCGACACTGAAGCTTTCTTT. It translates to CATSIQGDTEAFF.

The rearrangement links TRBV25-1 to TRBJ2-2; weak D call: TRBD1 (5 bases). The V and J ends lost 10 bases and 0 bases respectively, with 9 bases between them. From germline, CDR1 is MGHDK and CDR2 SYGVNS. CDR3 length equals 13 residues. CDR3 bases: TGTGCCACCCTCAGGGCGAACACCGGGGAGCTGTTTTTT. Its translation: CATLRANTGELFF.

This sequence joins TRBV19 and TRBJ2-2; D gene ambiguous. Trimming left V 6 bases short and J 2 bases short, with 22 bases between. Germline V lookup: CDR1 LNHDA, CDR2 SQIVND (reference sequence). This CDR3 is built from 18 residues. CDR3 DNA: TGTGCCAGTAGACAAATCCGGACGGTCCTGTTTAACACCGGGGAGCTGTTTTTT. Translation gives CASRQIRTVLFNTGELFF.

This chain connects TRBV6-1 to TRBJ2-2; 11 nucleotides agree with TRBD1. Germline CDR1 and CDR2: MNHNS and SASEGT. V lost 7 bases to trimming and J lost 6 bases; unmatched junction nucleotides: 13. The CDR3 has 17 amino acids. CDR3 sequence: CASTRRDRGSFPGELFF. DNA for the CDR3: TGTGCCAGCACCCGCCGGGACAGGGGGTCGTTCCCCGGGGAGCTGTTTTTT.

The gene calls are TRBV7-9 and TRBJ2-1, with D possibly called TRBD1 or TRBD2 (6 bases each). The germline gives CDR1 SEHNR, CDR2 FQNEAQ (reference sequence). The germline V and J ends were trimmed by 5 bases and 2 bases, with 16 bases remaining between them. The CDR3 runs to 16 residues. The CDR3: CASSGGTPTAYNEQFF. The CDR3 nucleotides read TGTGCCAGCAGCGGGGGGACACCGACAGCCTACAATGAGCAGTTCTTC.

This clonotype has ten or more counts. In nucleotides, the CDR3 is TGCAGTGCTAGAGTACAGGGGGCGAGGGATGGCTACACCTTC. It yields the protein CSARVQGARDGYTF. This chain uses TRBV20-1 with TRBJ1-2; TRBD1 matches at 9 bases. Germline V gene sequence: CDR1 DFQATT, CDR2 SNEGSKA (reference sequence). The junction had 6 bases not matched to a gene; V was cut back by 1 base and J by 6 bases. The CDR3 has 14 amino acids.

The chain employs TRBV20-1 and TRBJ2-5; TRBD2 matches 8 bases. The CDR3 loop spans 14 amino acids. The germline CDR1 and CDR2 sequences are DFQATT and SNEGSKA (reference sequence). V trimming: 6 bases; J trimming: 5 bases; junction bases outside the gene matches: 11. The CDR3 DNA is TGCAGTGCCGTCATAGCGGGGCCTGGGGAGACCCAGTACTTC. This translates into CSAVIAGPGETQYF.

This clonotype was counted ten times or more. This chain uses TRBV7-9 with TRBJ2-1; no firm D call. The germline gives CDR1 SEHNR, CDR2 FQNEAQ (reference sequence). The V end lost 7 bases, the J end lost 8 bases, and 9 bases lay between the germline ends. The CDR3 runs 11 residues. As DNA, the CDR3 is TGTGCCAGCACGTTTTACGATGAGCAGTTCTTC. Its protein is CASTFYDEQFF.

This clonotype showed up just a few times. J is TRBJ2-5 and V is TRBV12-5, with D hard to call. V dropped 0 bases and J dropped 7 bases, with 18 bases sitting between them. The CDR3 is 16 amino acids. The germline gives CDR1 LGHNT, CDR2 FRNRAP. The CDR3, as DNA: TGTGCTAGTGGTTTGGTAGCCGGGCCCACACTTGTGACCCAGTACTTC. This codes for CASGLVAGPTLVTQYF. Full variable domain (missing parts from reference TRBV12-5 and TRBJ2-5): DARVTQTPRHKVTEMGQEVTMRCQPILGHNTVFWYRQTMMQGLELLAYFRNRAPLDDSGMPKDRFSAEMPDATLATLKIQPSEPRDSAVYFCASGLVAGPTLVTQYFGPGTRLLVL.

This clonotype showed up many times. This rearrangement joins TRBV20-1 to TRBJ2-2; TRBD2 matches 9 bases. There are 17 residues in the CDR3. Unmatched junction bases numbered 12, after V lost 1 base and J lost 6 bases. In germline, CDR1 is DFQATT, CDR2 SNEGSKA (reference sequence). CDR3 protein: CSARGPPGGRVAGELFF. The CDR3 nucleotides read TGCAGTGCTAGAGGACCCCCGGGCGGGAGGGTGGCCGGGGAGCTGTTTTTT.

This clonotype was seen repeatedly, ten times or more. This rearrangement joins TRBV12-5 to TRBJ1-1; D is uncertain. Germline V CDR1 and CDR2: LGHNT, FRNRAP. The CDR3 runs 14 residues. V was pared by 0 bases and J by 2 bases, with 7 bases between. The CDR3, as DNA: TGTGCTAGTGGTTTGGTACGCCATAACACTGAAGCTTTCTTT. Residues: CASGLVRHNTEAFF.

This clonotype was seen many times. This rearrangement joins TRBV12-3 or TRBV12-4 to TRBJ2-5; TRBD2 matches at 7 bases. The ends lost 5 bases at V and 4 bases at J; junction bases unmatched: 19. The CDR3 spans 18 residues. CDR3 loop: CASSGDSAASGVGETQYF. The CDR3 DNA is TGTGCCAGCAGTGGTGACTCCGCGGCCAGCGGGGTTGGAGAGACCCAGTACTTC.

In its sample, this clonotype was seen a few times. The V gene is TRBV5-5, the J gene TRBJ2-7; D is ambiguous. V lost 6 bases and J 1 base, leaving 14 bases between the germline ends. Germline V gene data show CDR1 as SGHKS and CDR2 as YYEKEE (reference sequence). This CDR3 has 14 amino acids. CDR3 coding DNA: TGTGCCAGCACCCACCCGGAACAGTCCTACGAGCAGTACGTC. Its translation: CASTHPEQSYEQYV.

The rearrangement joins TRBV9 to TRBJ1-2, with D perhaps TRBD1 (6 bases). Germline loops: CDR1 SGDLS, CDR2 YYNGEE. The CDR3 has 15 amino acids. Trimming took off 0 bases at V and 6 bases at J, with 15 bases between the two ends. The CDR3 protein is CASSVGRGSMNGYTF. The CDR3 bases are TGTGCCAGCAGCGTAGGAAGGGGGTCTATGAATGGCTACACCTTC.

Only a few counts were recorded for this clonotype. The chain carries TRBV28 and TRBJ1-2; 9 bases are a match to TRBD1. J gave up 3 bases and V 7 bases, and 6 bases lay outside the gene matches. Germline V gene lookup returns CDR1 MDHEN and CDR2 SYDVKM. This CDR3 spans 14 amino acids. For the CDR3, the DNA is TGTGCCAGCATTTCACAGGGGGCGGACTATGGCTACACCTTC. It codes for CASISQGADYGYTF.

Only a few counts were recorded for this clonotype. Sequence at one end of the junction differs from germline and may be a read error. The chain links TRBV5-1 to TRBJ1-2; D perhaps matches TRBD1 (5 bases). Germline CDR1 reads SGHRS; CDR2 reads YFSETQ. The CDR3 loop spans 14 amino acids. This CDR3 reads CASSRNPGADGYTF. The CDR3 nucleotides are TGTGCCAGCAGCAGGAACCCCGGGGCAGATGGCTACACCTTC.

The V gene is TRBV20-1, the J gene TRBJ1-4, with a tentative D call TRBD1 (5 bases). CDR1 and CDR2 from the germline V gene are DFQATT and SNEGSKA (reference sequence). The V end was cut by 0 bases, the J end by 0 bases, with 14 bases between. The CDR3 contains 17 residues. The CDR3 region is CSARDGLQDATNEKLFF. In nucleotides, the CDR3 is TGCAGTGCTAGAGATGGTTTACAGGATGCAACTAATGAAAAACTGTTTTTT.

This clonotype has ten or more counts. The gene calls are TRBV11-2 and TRBJ2-5; possibly TRBD1 for D (5 bases). CDR3 length: 14 residues. The V and J ends lost 5 bases and 5 bases respectively, with 15 bases between them. The germline gives CDR1 SGHAT, CDR2 FQNNGV. This chain's CDR3 is CASSRGRSGETQYF. CDR3 nucleotides: TGTGCCAGCAGCCGCGGTCGGTCAGGGGAGACCCAGTACTTC.

This clonotype appeared a few times. The chain recombines TRBV6-1 with TRBJ1-1; TRBD1 might be the D (5 bases). The CDR3 is made up of 14 amino acids. Germline loops: CDR1 MNHNS, CDR2 SASEGT. The V end was cut by 3 bases, the J end by 1 base, with 9 bases between. CDR3 in DNA: TGTGCCAGCAGTGACCTAGGGGAGAACACTGAAGCTTTCTTT. Its protein product is CASSDLGENTEAFF.

This clonotype was counted between two and nine times. This rearrangement joins TRBV12-3 or TRBV12-4 to TRBJ2-2, with unresolved D. The CDR3 is made up of 12 amino acids. V lost 5 bases to trimming and J lost 5 bases, with 6 bases between them. The CDR3, as DNA: TGTGCCAGCAGTCCTAAAACCGGGGAGCTGTTTTTT. It yields the protein CASSPKTGELFF.

DNA for the CDR3: TGTGCCAGCAGTGATATACAAGGAGATACGCAGTATTTT. Its translation is CASSDIQGDTQYF. The gene calls are TRBV6-1 and TRBJ2-3; D gene unclear. Germline CDR1 MNHNS, CDR2 SASEGT. With 3 bases removed from V and 5 bases from J, the gap between germline ends came to 9 bases. The CDR3 length is 13 residues.

CDR3 in amino acids: CASSLTPAGQGGAQAFF. The CDR3 region has the DNA TGTGCCAGCAGCTTAACTCCCGCGGGACAGGGGGGTGCGCAAGCTTTCTTT. The gene calls are TRBV7-3 and TRBJ1-1; 11 nucleotides match TRBD1. The CDR3 is 17 amino acids. Germline CDR1 SGHTA, CDR2 FQGTGA. J was trimmed by 9 bases and V by 0 bases; bases with no gene match: 12.

This clonotype turned up a few times. The genes are TRBV2 and TRBJ2-7; 7 bases are a match to TRBD1. This CDR3 is 14 amino acids long. CDR1 and CDR2 from the germline V gene are SNHLY and FYNNEI. V gave up 3 bases and J gave up 6 bases; unmatched junction bases: 8. The CDR3 DNA reads as TGTGCCAGCAGTGACAGGGGGAACACACGCGAGCAGTACTTC. This sequence encodes CASSDRGNTREQYF.

In regard to this clonotype: A much larger clone differs by one base, so this may be a read error. DNA of the CDR3: TGTGCCAGCGGCTTAGTGACTAGCGGTGAAGAGACCCAGTACTTC. Encoded protein: CASGLVTSGEETQYF. The chain has TRBV7-2 and TRBJ2-5; 9 bases align to TRBD2. Per the germline V gene, CDR1 is SGHTA and CDR2 is FQGNSA. CDR3 length: 15 amino acids.

V is TRBV19 and J is TRBJ2-7, with D tentatively TRBD1 (6 bases). V lost 9 bases and J 9 bases, leaving 21 bases between the germline ends. The CDR3 has 13 residues. Per germline, CDR1 LNHDA and CDR2 SQIVND (reference sequence). The CDR3 protein is CASAETAGAAQYF. As DNA, the CDR3 is TGTGCCAGCGCGGAGACTGCAGGGGCCGCGCAGTACTTC.

The V gene is TRBV24-1, the J gene TRBJ2-1, with TRBD2 matching over 7 bases. Germline V gene sequence: CDR1 KGHDR, CDR2 SFDVKD. CDR3 length: 15 amino acids. Trimming at V came to 6 bases and at J to 0 bases, leaving 4 bases not matched to a gene. In nucleotides, the CDR3 is TGTGCCACCAGTTCCGCGGGAGTCTCCTACAATGAGCAGTTCTTC. It translates to CATSSAGVSYNEQFF.

This clonotype was recorded only once. J is TRBJ1-1 and V is TRBV15; the match to TRBD1 covers 11 bases. The trim removed 3 bases at V and 4 bases at J, leaving 4 bases unmatched. The CDR3 contains 15 residues. The germline gives CDR1 LNHNV, CDR2 YYDKDF (reference sequence). CDR3 amino acids: CATSSPGTGGTEAFF. The CDR3 DNA follows: TGTGCCACCAGCAGCCCCGGGACAGGGGGCACTGAAGCTTTCTTT.